The clone carrying this TCR beta chain was found many times. As yet, its antigen is unknown. The data were taken from a study of blood T cells in healthy people across ages. Primers used in a second PCR of about 7 to 12 cycles were a sample-barcoded 5' primer and a J-beta primer mix. TCRdb reprocessed the 5' RACE reads with MiXCR, giving one entry per CDR3 protein. The sample carries about 1.8 million distinct CDR3 sequences, 40% to 55% recorded once. Individuals who donated were healthy Caucasians from Russia aged roughly 6 to 100. Overall study results and limits: The long-lived group displayed more naive CD4+ cells, plus higher diversity, than the aged donors did. Because donor CMV status was unknown, expanded clonotype changes were possibly confounded.

The germline CDR1 and CDR2 sequences are SQVTM and ANQGSEA. The CDR3 runs to 13 residues. Trimming shortened V by 7 bases and J by 5 bases, and 17 bases separated the two germline ends. Source material: blood. The TCR sequence derives from a woman between 35 and 50 years old in good health. The chain carries TRBV29-1 and TRBJ2-5, with a tentative D call TRBD2 (6 bases). The CDR3 DNA follows: TGCAGCGACACGGGCCTCGCGGGGGAGACCCAGTACTTC. Protein sequence: CSDTGLAGETQYF.